This TCR beta chain was profiled in a study of immune characterization of retroperitoneal liposarcoma. TCRdb used MiXCR to reprocess the PCR reads, holding one entry per CDR3 protein. The sample holds about 3,100 distinct CDR3 sequences, about 51% seen once. Germline CDR1 reads ENHRY; CDR2 reads SYGVKD. The CDR3 sequence is 14 residues long. The V segment lost 6 bases and the J segment 3 bases; nucleotides outside the gene matches: 4. The V and J genes are TRBV10-3 and TRBJ2-1, with 8 bases aligning to TRBD2. The sequence came from a male donor with retroperitoneal liposarcoma. The sample taken for sequencing was tumor tissue. CDR3 bases: TGTGCCATCAGCTCCGGGACTAGCTACAATGAGCAGTTCTTC. Protein: CAISSGTSYNEQFF.